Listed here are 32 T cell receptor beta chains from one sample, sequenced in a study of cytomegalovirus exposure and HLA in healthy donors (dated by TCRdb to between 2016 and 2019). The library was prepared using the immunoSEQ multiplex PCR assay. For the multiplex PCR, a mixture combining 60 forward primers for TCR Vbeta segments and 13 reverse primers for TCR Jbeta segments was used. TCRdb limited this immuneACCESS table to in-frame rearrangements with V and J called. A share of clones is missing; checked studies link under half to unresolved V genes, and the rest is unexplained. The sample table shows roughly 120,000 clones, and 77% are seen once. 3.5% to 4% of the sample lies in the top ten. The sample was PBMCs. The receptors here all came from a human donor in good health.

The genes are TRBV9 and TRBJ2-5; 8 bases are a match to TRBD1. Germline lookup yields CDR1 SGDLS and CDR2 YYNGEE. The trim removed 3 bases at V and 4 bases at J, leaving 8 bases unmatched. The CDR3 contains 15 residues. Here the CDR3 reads CASSAYQGAGETQYF. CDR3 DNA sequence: TGTGCCAGCAGCGCTTACCAGGGGGCAGGAGAGACCCAGTACTTC.

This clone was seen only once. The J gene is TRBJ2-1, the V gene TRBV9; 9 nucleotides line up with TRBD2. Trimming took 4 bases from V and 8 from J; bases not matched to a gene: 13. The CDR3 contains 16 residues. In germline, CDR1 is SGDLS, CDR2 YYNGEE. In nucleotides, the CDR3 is TGTGCCAGCAGCCCATGGGGGCGGGAGGGCCGGTATGAGCAGTTCTTC. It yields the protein CASSPWGREGRYEQFF.

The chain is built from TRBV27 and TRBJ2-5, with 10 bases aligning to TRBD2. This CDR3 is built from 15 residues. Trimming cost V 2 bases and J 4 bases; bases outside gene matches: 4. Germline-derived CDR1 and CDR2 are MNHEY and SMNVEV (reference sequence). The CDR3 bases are TGTGCCAGCAGTTTACTAGCGGGAGTGCCAGAGACCCAGTACTTC. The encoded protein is CASSLLAGVPETQYF.

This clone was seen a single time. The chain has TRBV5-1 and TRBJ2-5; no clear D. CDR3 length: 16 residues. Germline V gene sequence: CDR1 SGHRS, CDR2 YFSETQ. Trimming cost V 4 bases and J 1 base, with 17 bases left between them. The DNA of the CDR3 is TGCGCCAGCAGCCCCCAGCTTCGAGGCTTCCAAGAGACCCAGTACTTC. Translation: CASSPQLRGFQETQYF.

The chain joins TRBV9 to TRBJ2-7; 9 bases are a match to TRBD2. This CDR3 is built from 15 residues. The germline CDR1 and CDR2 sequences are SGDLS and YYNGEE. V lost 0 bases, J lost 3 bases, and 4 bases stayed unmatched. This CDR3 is CASSVGLAAIYEQYF. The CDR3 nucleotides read TGTGCCAGCAGCGTAGGACTAGCGGCAATCTACGAGCAGTACTTC.

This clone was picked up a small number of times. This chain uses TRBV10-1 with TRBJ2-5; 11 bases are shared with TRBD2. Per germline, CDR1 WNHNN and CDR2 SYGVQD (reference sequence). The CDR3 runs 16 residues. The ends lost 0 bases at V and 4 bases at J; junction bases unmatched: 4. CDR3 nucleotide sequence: TGCGCCAGCAGTGAGTCAACTAGCGGGAGCGGAGAGACCCAGTACTTC. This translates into CASSESTSGSGETQYF.

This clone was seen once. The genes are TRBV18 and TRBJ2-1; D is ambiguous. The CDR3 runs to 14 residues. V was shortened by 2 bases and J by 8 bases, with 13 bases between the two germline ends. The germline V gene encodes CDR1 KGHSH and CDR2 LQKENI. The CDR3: CASSPIGSGYEQFF. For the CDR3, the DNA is TGTGCCAGCTCACCAATCGGGTCTGGCTATGAGCAGTTCTTC.

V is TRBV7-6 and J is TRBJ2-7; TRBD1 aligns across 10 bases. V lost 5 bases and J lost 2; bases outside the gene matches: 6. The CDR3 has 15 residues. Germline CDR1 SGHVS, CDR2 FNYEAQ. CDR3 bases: TGTGCCAGCAGCGAAGCCGGGACAGGGGCCTACGAGCAGTACTTC. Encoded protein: CASSEAGTGAYEQYF.

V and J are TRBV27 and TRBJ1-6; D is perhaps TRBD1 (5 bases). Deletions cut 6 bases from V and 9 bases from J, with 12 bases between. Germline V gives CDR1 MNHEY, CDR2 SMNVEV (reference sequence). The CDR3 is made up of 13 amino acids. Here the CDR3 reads CASRPGVVSPLHF. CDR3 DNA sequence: TGTGCCAGCAGGCCGGGGGTAGTTTCACCCCTCCACTTT.

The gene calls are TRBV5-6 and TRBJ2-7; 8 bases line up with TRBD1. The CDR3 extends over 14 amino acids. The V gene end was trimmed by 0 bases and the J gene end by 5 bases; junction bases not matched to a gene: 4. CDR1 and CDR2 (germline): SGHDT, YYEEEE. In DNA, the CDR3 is TGTGCCAGCAGCTTGGGGACAGGGTCCGACGAGCAGTACTTC. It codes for CASSLGTGSDEQYF. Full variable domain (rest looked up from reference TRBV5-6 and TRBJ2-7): DAGVTQSPTHLIKTRGQQVTLRCSPKSGHDTVSWYQQALGQGPQFIFQYYEEEERQRGNFPDRFSGHQFPNYSSELNVNALLLGDSALYLCASSLGTGSDEQYFGPGTRLTVT.

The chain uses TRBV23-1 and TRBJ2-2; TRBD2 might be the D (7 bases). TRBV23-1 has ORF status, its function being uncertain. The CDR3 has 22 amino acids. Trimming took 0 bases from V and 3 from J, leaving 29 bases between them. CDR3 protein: CASSQSGGATLNRDTHTGELFF. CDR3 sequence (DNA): TGCGCCAGCAGTCAATCTGGGGGGGCCACACTCAACCGGGACACCCACACCGGGGAGCTGTTTTTT.

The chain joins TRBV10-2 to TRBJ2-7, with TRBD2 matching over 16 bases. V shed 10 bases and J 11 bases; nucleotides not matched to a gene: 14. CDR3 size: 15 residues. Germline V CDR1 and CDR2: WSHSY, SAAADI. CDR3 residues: CATHNGGLAGGSEYF. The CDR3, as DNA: TGCGCCACCCACAACGGGGGACTAGCGGGAGGGAGCGAGTACTTC.

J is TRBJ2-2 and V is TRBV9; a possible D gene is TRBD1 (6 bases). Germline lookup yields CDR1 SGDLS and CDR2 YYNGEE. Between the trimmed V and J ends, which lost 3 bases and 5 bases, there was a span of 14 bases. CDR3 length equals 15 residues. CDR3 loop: CASSGTGSETGELFF. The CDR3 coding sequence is TGTGCCAGCAGCGGAACAGGGTCAGAAACCGGGGAGCTGTTTTTT.

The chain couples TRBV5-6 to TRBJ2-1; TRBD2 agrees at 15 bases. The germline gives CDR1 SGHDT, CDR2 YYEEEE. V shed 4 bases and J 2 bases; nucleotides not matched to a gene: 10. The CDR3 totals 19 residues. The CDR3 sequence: CASSGGTSGRWATYNEQFF. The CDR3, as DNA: TGTGCCAGCAGCGGAGGGACTAGCGGGAGGTGGGCTACCTACAATGAGCAGTTCTTC.

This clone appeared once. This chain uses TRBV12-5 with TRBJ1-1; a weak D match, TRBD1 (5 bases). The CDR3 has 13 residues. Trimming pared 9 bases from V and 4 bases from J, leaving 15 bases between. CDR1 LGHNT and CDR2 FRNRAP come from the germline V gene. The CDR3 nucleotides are TGTGCTAGCAGTTTTCAGGGCAGCACTGAAGCTTTCTTT. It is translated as CASSFQGSTEAFF.

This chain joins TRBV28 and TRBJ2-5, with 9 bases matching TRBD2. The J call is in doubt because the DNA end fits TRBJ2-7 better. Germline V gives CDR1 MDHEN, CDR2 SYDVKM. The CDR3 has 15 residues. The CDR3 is CASSLASGETYEQYF. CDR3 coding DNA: TGTGCCAGCAGTTTGGCTAGCGGGGAGACCTACGAGCAGTACTTC.

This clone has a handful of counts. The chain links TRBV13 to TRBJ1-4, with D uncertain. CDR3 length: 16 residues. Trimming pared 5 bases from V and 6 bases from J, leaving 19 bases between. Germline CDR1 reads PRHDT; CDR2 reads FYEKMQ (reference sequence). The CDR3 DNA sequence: TGTGCCAGCAGCGATACAGCCGGCAGCCAAGATGAAAAACTGTTTTTT. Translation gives CASSDTAGSQDEKLFF.

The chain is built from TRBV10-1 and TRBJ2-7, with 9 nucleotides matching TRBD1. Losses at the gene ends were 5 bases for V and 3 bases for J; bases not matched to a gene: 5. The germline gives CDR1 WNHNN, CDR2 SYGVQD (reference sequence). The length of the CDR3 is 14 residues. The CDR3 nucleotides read TGCGCCAGCAGTCGGACAGGGGACAGCTACGAGCAGTACTTC. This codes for CASSRTGDSYEQYF.

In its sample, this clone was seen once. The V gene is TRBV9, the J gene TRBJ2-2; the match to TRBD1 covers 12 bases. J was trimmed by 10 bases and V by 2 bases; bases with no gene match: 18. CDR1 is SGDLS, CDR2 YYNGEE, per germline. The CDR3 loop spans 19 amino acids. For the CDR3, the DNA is TGTGCCAGCAGCGTGTACTATGTTACCGGGACAGGGGGCTGGGAGGAGCTGTTTTTT. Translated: CASSVYYVTGTGGWEELFF.

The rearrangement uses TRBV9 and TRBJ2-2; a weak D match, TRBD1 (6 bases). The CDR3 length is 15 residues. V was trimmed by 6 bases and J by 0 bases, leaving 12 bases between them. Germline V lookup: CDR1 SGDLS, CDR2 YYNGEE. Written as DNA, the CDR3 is TGTGCCAGCACCCCCGAGGGGGCGAACACCGGGGAGCTGTTTTTT. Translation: CASTPEGANTGELFF.

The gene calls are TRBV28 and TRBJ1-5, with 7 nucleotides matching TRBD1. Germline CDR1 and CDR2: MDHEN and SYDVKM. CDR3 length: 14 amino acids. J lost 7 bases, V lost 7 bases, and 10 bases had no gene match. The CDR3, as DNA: TGTGCCAGCATGGAACTTAACAGGGGACAGCCCCAGCATTTT. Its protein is CASMELNRGQPQHF.

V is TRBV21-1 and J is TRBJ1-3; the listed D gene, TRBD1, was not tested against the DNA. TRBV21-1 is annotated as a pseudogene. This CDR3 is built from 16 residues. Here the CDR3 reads CASSKVVTGMGNTIYF. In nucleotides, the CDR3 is TGTGCCAGCAGCAAAGTTGTCACAGGGATGGGAAACACCATATATTTT.

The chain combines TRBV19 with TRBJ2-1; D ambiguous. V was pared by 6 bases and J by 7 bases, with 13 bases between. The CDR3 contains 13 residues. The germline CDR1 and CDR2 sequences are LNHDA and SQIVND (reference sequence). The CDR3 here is CASSVTELNEQFF. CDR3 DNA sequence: TGTGCCAGTAGCGTAACGGAACTAAATGAGCAGTTCTTC.

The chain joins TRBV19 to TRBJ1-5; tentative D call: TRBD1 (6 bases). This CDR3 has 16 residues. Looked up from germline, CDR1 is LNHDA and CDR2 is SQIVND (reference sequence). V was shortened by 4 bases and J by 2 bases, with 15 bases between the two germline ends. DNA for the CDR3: TGTGCCAGTAGTACCGCCCCAGGGGATGGCAATCAGCCCCAGCATTTT. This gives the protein CASSTAPGDGNQPQHF.

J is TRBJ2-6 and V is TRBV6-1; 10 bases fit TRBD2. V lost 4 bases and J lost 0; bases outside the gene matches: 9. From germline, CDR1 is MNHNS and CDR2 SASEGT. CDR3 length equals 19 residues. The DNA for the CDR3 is TGTGCCAGCAGTGGCGACAAAGGACTAGCGGACTCTGGGGCCAACGTCCTGACTTTC. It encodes CASSGDKGLADSGANVLTF.

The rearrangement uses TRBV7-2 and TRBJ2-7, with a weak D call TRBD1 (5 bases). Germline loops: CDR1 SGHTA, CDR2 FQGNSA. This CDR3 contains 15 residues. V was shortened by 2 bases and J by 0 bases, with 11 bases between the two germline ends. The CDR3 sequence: CASSLTFGASYEQYF. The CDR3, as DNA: TGTGCCAGCAGCTTAACATTTGGGGCCTCCTACGAGCAGTACTTC.

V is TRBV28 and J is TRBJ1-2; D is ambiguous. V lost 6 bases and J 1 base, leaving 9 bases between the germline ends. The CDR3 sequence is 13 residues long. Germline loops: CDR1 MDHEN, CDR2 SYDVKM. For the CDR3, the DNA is TGTGCCAGCAGGGAACAGATTAACTATGGCTACACCTTC. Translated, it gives CASREQINYGYTF.

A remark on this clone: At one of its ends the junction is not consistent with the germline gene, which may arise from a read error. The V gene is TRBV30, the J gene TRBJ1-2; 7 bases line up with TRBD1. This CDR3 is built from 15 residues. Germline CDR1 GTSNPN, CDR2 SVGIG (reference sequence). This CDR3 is CAWRTGTPNNYGHTF. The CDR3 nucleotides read TGTGCCTGGAGGACAGGGACACCGAATAACTATGGCCACACCTTC.

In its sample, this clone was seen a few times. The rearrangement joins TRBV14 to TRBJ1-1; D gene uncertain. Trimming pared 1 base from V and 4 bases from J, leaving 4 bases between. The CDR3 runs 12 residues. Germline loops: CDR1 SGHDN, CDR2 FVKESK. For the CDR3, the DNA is TGTGCCAGCAGCCAAGTGGCCACTGAAGCTTTCTTT. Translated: CASSQVATEAFF.

The CDR3 bases are TGTGCCAGCAGCCAAACTGGGACAGGGCCAAACTATGGCTACACCTTC. This translates into CASSQTGTGPNYGYTF. The V and J genes are TRBV14 and TRBJ1-2; 9 nucleotides agree with TRBD1. Germline V gene lookup returns CDR1 SGHDN and CDR2 FVKESK. The CDR3 sequence is 16 residues long. V lost 2 bases to trimming and J lost 2 bases; unmatched junction nucleotides: 6. The variable domain in full, with the rest retrieved from reference TRBV14 and TRBJ1-2, is EAGVTQFPSHSVIEKGQTVTLRCDPISGHDNLYWYRRVMGKEIKFLLHFVKESKQDESGMPNNRFLAERTGGTYSTLKVQPAELEDSGVYFCASSQTGTGPNYGYTFGSGTRLTVV.

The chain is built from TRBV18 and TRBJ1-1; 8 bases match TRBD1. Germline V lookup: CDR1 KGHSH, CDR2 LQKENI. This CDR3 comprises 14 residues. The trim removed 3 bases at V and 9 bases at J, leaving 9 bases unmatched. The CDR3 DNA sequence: TGTGCCAGCTCACCGGGGGACAGGTCCATTAAAGCTTTCTTT. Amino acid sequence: CASSPGDRSIKAFF.

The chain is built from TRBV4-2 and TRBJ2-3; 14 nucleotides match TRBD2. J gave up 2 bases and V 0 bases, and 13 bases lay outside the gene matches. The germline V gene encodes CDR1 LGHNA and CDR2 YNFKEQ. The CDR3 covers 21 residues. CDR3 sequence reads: CASSQETGRTSGRSPTDTQYF. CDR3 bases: TGTGCCAGCAGCCAAGAAACGGGTAGGACTAGCGGGAGGAGCCCCACAGATACGCAGTATTTT.